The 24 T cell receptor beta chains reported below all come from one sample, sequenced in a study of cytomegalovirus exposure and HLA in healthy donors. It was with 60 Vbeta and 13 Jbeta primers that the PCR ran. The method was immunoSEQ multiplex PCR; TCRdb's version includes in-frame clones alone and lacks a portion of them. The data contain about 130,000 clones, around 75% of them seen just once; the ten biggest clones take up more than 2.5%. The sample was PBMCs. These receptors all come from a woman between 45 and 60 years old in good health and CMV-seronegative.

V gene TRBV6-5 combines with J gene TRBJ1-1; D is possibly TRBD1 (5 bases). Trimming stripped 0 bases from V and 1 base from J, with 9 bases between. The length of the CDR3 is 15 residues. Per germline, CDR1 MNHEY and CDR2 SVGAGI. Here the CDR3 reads CASSYSGAQNTEAFF. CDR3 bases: TGTGCCAGCAGTTACTCAGGGGCGCAGAACACTGAAGCTTTCTTT.

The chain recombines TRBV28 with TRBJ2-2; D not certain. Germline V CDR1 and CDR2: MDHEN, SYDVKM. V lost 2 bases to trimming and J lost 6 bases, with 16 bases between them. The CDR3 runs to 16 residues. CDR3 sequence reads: CASSLLRHTQAGELFF. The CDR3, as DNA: TGTGCCAGCAGTTTACTCAGACACACACAAGCCGGGGAGCTGTTTTTT.

This CDR3 reads CASRQLYGYTF. The CDR3 DNA reads as TGTGCCAGCAGACAGCTTTATGGCTACACCTTC. The chain is built from TRBV6-5 and TRBJ1-2; no firm D call. The CDR3 sequence is 11 residues long. Trimming shortened V by 6 bases and J by 5 bases, and 7 bases separated the two germline ends. Germline V lookup: CDR1 MNHEY, CDR2 SVGAGI.

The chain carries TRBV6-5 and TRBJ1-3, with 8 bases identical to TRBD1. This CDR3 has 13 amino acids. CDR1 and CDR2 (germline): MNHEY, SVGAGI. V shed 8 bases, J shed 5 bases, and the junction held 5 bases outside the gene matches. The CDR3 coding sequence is TGTGCCAGCTCCAGGGGGCCGAGAAACACCATATATTTT. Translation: CASSRGPRNTIYF.

The CDR3 reads CASSPDLTYEQYF. DNA of the CDR3: TGTGCCAGCTCGCCGGACTTAACCTACGAGCAGTACTTC. The chain is built from TRBV18 and TRBJ2-7; the D gene is possibly TRBD2 (5 bases). The CDR3 sequence is 13 residues long. Trimming left V 6 bases short and J 2 bases short, with 11 bases between. Germline V gene data show CDR1 as KGHSH and CDR2 as LQKENI. The full variable domain, in which reference TRBV18 and TRBJ2-7 provide the parts outside the CDR3, is NAGVMQNPRHLVRRRGQEARLRCSPMKGHSHVYWYRQLPEEGLKFMVYLQKENIIDESGMPKERFSAEFPKEGPSILRIQQVVRGDSAAYFCASSPDLTYEQYFGPGTRLTVT.

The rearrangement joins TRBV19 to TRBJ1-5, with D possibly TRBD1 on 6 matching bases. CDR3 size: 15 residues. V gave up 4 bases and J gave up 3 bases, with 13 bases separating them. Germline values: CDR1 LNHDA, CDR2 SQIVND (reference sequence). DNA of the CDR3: TGTGCCAGTAGTAACTCCGACAGGCTCAATCAGCCCCAGCATTTT. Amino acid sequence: CASSNSDRLNQPQHF.

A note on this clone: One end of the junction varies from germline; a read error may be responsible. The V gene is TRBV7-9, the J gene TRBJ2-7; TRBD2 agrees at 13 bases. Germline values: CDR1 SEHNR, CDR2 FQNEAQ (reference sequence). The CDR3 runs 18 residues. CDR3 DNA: TGTTCCAGCAGCGGGACTAGCGGGATCTACTACCGATCCTACGAGCAGTACTTC. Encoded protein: CSSSGTSGIYYRSYEQYF.

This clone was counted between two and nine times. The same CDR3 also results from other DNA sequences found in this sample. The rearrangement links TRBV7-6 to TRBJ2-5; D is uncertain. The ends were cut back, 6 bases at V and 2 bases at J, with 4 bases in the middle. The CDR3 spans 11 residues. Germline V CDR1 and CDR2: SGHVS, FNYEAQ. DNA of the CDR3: TGTGCCAGCAGTTCTCAAGAGACCCAGTACTTC. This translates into CASSSQETQYF.

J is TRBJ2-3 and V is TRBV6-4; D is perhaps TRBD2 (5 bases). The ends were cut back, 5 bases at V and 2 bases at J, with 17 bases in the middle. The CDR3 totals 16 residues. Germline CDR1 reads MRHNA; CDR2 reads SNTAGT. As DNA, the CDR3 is TGTGCCAGCAGTCACACCGGGGTGGAAACCACAGATACGCAGTATTTT. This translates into CASSHTGVETTDTQYF.

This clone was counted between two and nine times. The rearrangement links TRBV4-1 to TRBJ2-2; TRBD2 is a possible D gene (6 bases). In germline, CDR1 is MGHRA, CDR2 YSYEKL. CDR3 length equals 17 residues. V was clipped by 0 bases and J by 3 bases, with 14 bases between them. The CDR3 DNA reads TGCGCCAGCAGCCAAGAGGGGACCGGGACTTACACCGGGGAGCTGTTTTTT. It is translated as CASSQEGTGTYTGELFF.

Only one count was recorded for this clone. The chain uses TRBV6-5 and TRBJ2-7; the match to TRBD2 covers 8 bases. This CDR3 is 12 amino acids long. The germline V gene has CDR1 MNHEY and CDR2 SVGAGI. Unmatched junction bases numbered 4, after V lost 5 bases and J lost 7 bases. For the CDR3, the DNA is TGTGCCAGCAGTGAGTTAGCGGGGGAGCAGTACTTC. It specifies CASSELAGEQYF.

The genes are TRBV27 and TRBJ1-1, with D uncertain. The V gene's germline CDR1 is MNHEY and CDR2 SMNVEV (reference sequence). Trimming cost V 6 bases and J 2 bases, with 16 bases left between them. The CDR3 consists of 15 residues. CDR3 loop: CASSVRAAVNTEAFF. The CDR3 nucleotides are TGTGCCAGCAGCGTCCGAGCAGCGGTAAACACTGAAGCTTTCTTT.

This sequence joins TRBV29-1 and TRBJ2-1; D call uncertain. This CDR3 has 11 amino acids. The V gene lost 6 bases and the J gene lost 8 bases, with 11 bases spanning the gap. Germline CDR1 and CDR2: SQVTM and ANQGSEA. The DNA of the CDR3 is TGCAGCGTCCTCTACCTGGATGAGCAGTTCTTC. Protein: CSVLYLDEQFF.

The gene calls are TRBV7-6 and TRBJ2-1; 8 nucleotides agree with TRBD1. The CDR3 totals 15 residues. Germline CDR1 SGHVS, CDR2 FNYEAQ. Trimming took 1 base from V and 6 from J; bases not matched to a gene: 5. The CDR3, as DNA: TGTGCCAGCAGCTTAGTTAACAGGGGGAGCAATGAGCAGTTCTTC. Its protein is CASSLVNRGSNEQFF. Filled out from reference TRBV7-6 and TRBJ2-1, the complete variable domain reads GAGVSQSPRYKVTKRGQDVALRCDPISGHVSLYWYRQALGQGPEFLTYFNYEAQQDKSGLPNDRFSAERPEGSISTLTIQRTEQRDSAMYRCASSLVNRGSNEQFFGPGTRLTVL.

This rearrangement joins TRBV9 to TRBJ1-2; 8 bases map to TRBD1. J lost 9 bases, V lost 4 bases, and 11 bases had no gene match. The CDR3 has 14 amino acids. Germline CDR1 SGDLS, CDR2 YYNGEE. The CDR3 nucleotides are TGTGCCAGCAGCCTCTGGACAGGGATGGTCAGCTACACCTTC. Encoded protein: CASSLWTGMVSYTF.

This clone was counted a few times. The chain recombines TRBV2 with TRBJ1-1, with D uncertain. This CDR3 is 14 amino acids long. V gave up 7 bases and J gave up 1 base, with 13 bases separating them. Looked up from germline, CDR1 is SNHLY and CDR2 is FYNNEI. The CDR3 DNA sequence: TGTGCCAGCATTCGACCGGGGTGGAACACTGAAGCTTTCTTT. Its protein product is CASIRPGWNTEAFF.

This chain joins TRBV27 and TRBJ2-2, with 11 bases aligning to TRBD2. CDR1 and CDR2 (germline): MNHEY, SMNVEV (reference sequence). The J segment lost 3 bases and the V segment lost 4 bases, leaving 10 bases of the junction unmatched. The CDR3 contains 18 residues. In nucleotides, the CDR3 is TGTGCCAGCAGTTCCTCACTAGCGGGAGTGTTTCACACCGGGGAGCTGTTTTTT. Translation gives CASSSSLAGVFHTGELFF.

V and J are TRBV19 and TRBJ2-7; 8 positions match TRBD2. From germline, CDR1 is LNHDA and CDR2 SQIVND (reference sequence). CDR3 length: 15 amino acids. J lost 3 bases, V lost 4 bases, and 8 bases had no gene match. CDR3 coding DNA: TGTGCCAGTAGTAGGGGTTCGGGACTAGGCTACGAGCAGTACTTC. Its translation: CASSRGSGLGYEQYF.

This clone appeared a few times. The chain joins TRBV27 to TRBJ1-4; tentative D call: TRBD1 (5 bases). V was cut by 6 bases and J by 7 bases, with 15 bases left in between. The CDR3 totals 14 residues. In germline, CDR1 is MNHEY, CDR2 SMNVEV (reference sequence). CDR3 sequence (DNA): TGTGCCAGCAGGGTGGGCAGGGCTAGTGAAAAACTGTTTTTT. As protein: CASRVGRASEKLFF. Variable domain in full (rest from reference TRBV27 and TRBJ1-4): EAQVTQNPRYLITVTGKKLTVTCSQNMNHEYMSWYRQDPGLGLRQIYYSMNVEVTDKGDVPEGYKVSRKEKRNFPLILESPSPNQTSLYFCASRVGRASEKLFFGSGTQLSVL.

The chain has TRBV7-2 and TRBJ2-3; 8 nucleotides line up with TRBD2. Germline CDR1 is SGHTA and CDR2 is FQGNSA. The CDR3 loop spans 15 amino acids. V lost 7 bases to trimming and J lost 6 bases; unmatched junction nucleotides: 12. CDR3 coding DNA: TGTGCCAGCATCAAAGGAGCGGGAGATATGGATACGCAGTATTTT. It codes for CASIKGAGDMDTQYF.

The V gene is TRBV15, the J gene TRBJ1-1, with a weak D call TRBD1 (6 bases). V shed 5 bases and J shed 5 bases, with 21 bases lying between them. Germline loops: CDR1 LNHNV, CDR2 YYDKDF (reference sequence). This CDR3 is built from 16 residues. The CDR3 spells CATSRRGGAGGTEAFF. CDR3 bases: TGTGCCACCAGCCGACGTGGGGGGGCAGGTGGAACTGAAGCTTTCTTT.

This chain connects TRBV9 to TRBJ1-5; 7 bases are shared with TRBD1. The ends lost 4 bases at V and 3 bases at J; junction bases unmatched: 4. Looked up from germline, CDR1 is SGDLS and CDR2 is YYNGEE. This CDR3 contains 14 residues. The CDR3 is CASSSGTVNQPQHF. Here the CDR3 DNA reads TGTGCCAGCAGCTCCGGGACAGTCAATCAGCCCCAGCATTTT.

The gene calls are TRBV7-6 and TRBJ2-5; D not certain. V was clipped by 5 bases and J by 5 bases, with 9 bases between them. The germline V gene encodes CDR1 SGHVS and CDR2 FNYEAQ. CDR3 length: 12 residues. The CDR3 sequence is CASSPSRETQYF. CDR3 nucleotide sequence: TGTGCCAGCAGCCCCTCCAGGGAGACCCAGTACTTC. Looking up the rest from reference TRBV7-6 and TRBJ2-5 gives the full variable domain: GAGVSQSPRYKVTKRGQDVALRCDPISGHVSLYWYRQALGQGPEFLTYFNYEAQQDKSGLPNDRFSAERPEGSISTLTIQRTEQRDSAMYRCASSPSRETQYFGPGTRLLVL.

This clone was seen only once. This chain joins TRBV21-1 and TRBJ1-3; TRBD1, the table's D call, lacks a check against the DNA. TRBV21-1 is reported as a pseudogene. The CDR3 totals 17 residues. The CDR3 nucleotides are TGTGCCAGCAGCACGCGGAAGTGCAGGGGATCTGGAAACACCATATATTTT. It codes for CASSTRKCRGSGNTIYF.